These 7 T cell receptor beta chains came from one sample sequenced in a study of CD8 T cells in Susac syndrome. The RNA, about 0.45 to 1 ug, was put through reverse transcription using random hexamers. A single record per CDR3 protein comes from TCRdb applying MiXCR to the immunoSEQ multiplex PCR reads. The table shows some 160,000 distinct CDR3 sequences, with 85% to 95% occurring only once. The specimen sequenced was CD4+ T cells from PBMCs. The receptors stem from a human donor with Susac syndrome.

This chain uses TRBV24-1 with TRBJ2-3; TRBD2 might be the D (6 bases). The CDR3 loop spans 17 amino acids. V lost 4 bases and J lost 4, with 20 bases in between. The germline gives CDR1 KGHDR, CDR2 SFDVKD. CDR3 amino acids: CATSEGAAGWRADTQYF. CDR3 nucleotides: TGTGCCACCAGTGAAGGAGCGGCAGGGTGGAGGGCAGATACGCAGTATTTT.

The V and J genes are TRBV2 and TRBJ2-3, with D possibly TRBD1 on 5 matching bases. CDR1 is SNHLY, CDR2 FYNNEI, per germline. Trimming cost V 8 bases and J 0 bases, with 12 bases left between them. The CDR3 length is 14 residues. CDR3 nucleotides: TGTGCCAGCCTGGTGGGGCCCAGCACAGATACGCAGTATTTT. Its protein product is CASLVGPSTDTQYF.

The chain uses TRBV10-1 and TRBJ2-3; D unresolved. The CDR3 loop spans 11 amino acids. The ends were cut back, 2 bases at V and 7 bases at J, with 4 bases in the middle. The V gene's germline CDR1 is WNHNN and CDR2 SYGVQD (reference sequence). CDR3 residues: CASSEGYTQYF. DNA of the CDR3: TGCGCCAGCAGTGAGGGCTATACGCAGTATTTT.

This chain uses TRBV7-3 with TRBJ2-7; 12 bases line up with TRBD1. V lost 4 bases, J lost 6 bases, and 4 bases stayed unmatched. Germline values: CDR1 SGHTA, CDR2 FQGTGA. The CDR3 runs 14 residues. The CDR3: CASSSGTGGVEQYF. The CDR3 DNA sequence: TGTGCCAGCAGCTCCGGGACAGGGGGCGTCGAGCAGTACTTC.

CDR3 protein: CASSADRGGEKLFF. DNA of the CDR3: TGTGCCAGCAGTGCGGACAGGGGAGGCGAAAAACTGTTTTTT. The rearrangement links TRBV25-1 to TRBJ1-4; TRBD1 matches at 9 bases. The V and J ends lost 4 bases and 8 bases, in that order; junction bases with no gene match: 5. Germline V lookup: CDR1 MGHDK, CDR2 SYGVNS. This CDR3 has 14 residues.

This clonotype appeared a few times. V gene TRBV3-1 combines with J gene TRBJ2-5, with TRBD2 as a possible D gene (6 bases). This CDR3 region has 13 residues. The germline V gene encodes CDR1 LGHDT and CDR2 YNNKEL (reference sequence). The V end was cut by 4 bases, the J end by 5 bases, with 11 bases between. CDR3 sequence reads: CASSPGGRETQYF. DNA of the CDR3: TGTGCCAGCAGCCCCGGGGGACGGGAGACCCAGTACTTC.

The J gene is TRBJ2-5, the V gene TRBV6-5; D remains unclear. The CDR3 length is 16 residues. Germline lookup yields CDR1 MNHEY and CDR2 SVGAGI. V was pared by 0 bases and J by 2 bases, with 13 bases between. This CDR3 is CASSYSGMRAQETQYF. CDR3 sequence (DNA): TGTGCCAGCAGTTACTCGGGGATGAGAGCTCAAGAGACCCAGTACTTC.